The rows below give T cell receptor beta chains drawn from one sample of a study of cytomegalovirus exposure and HLA in healthy donors. This table comes from immunoSEQ multiplex PCR, and its TCRdb copy is limited to in-frame clones, with some not included. The table has around 91,000 clones, about nine tenths seen once; the top ten hold over 8.5%. Sequenced material: PBMCs. These receptors were obtained from a man aged 30 to 45 in good health and CMV-seropositive. The CDR3 runs from the conserved cysteine through the conserved F or W. Some rows have no size entry. The others give once, few or many, or a class for an expanded clone.

v_call	j_call	clone_size	cdr3_aa
TRBV29-1	TRBJ1-2	NA	CSVETYRQGGNYGYTF
TRBV2	TRBJ2-5	once	CASSNRDRWETQYF
TRBV14	TRBJ2-4	NA	CATTRGGADSVYIQYF
TRBV6-1	TRBJ1-5	NA	CASSEAPRGTNQPQHF
TRBV13	TRBJ2-2	NA	CASSLGLSNTGELFF
TRBV7-2	TRBJ2-1	NA	CASSLQWGTGRYNEQFF
TRBV4-1	TRBJ2-2	NA	CASSQDTNTGELFF
TRBV27	TRBJ2-2	NA	CASSLSRTSGIFGELFF
TRBV5-1	TRBJ2-3	NA	CASSLDLTSTDTQYF
TRBV19	TRBJ2-5	NA	CATLGHPQETQYF
TRBV27	TRBJ2-3	NA	CASSFLLAGRTDTQYF
TRBV6-1	TRBJ1-6	NA	CASTRAGQGSSPLHF
TRBV5-1	TRBJ1-2	NA	CASSLDSTNYGYTF
TRBV18	TRBJ2-1	NA	CASSLLTVSSYNEQFF
TRBV28	TRBJ1-2	NA	CASSPPVHRGEGYGYTF
TRBV14	TRBJ1-4	NA	CASSPSGTVGEKLFF
TRBV6-5	TRBJ2-7	NA	CASSYSKTGYSYEQYF
TRBV4-1	TRBJ2-3	NA	CASSQGGASTDTQYF
TRBV6-5	TRBJ1-1	NA	CASREGWNTEAFF
TRBV5-1	TRBJ2-7	NA	CASSLGQGSSYEQYF
TRBV19	TRBJ2-7	NA	CASSIGGQGYEQYF
TRBV10-2	TRBJ2-4	NA	CASGGLAGGPLAKNIQYF
TRBV7-9	TRBJ1-5	NA	CASSLGGGNQPQHF
TRBV7-2	TRBJ1-2	NA	CASSPRQVSNYGYTF
TRBV19	TRBJ1-2	NA	CASRAYGYTF
TRBV30	TRBJ2-1	NA	CAPHLEVAGVDEQFF
TRBV30	TRBJ2-7	NA	CAWSVQLAGGPGDEQYF
TRBV28	TRBJ1-2	NA	CASSLNWGQSYGYTF
TRBV27	TRBJ2-7	NA	CASSPTGGSYEQYF
TRBV2	TRBJ1-1	NA	CASSVSPEGYTEAFF
TRBV25-1	TRBJ2-1	NA	CASRDSSYNEQFF
TRBV5-1	TRBJ2-2	NA	CASSLGQGSTGELFF
TRBV7-2	TRBJ2-1	NA	CASSLVGGLNNEQFF
TRBV6-1	TRBJ2-3	NA	CASTVTSTDTQYF
TRBV4-1	TRBJ1-1	NA	CASSRQGTENTEAFF
TRBV13	TRBJ2-7	NA	CASKTSGYEQYF
TRBV7-2	TRBJ2-3	NA	CASSLQTGNTDTQYF
TRBV11-2	TRBJ1-4	NA	CASSLGLTGGTGEKLFF
TRBV5-1	TRBJ2-6	NA	CASSSSDSGANVLTF
TRBV4-1	TRBJ2-7	NA	CASSHPGLAGGPGSYEQYF
TRBV4-1	TRBJ1-1	NA	CASSRQGLLTEAFF
TRBV5-8	TRBJ1-5	NA	CASSLAGGSNQPQHF
TRBV5-1	NA	NA	CASSGDRYEQYF
TRBV5-8	TRBJ2-5	NA	CASSSLSGRVETQYF
TRBV28	TRBJ2-7	NA	CASSFFGVAGEQYF
TRBV28	TRBJ1-5	NA	CATNRVGSQPQHF
TRBV2	TRBJ1-1	NA	CASSRDRLLNTEAFF